The clone carrying this T cell receptor (beta chain) was detected only once. Its antigen is undetermined. These data belong to a study of shared clonotypes between healthy human individuals. This CDR3 spans 18 amino acids. Looked up from germline, CDR1 is MRHNA and CDR2 is SNTAGT. With 7 bases removed from V and 0 bases from J, the gap between germline ends came to 23 bases. Donors, without exception, were Caucasian adults residing in Nashville, Tennessee. As originally analysed: Junction-only sequences produced by ImmunoSEQ had no quality scores, so filtering differed. Libraries were prepared by immunoSEQ multiplex PCR; TCRdb keeps only in-frame clonotypes and omits some of them. The V and J calls and clone size come from that table; D and trimming were worked out from the DNA. The repertoire has about 610,000 clones, around 97% of them found once; the top ten carry around 0.057%. Study-wide findings and caveats: Exclusively blood specimens were collected; tissue repertoires likely differ.

Sequenced: naive CD4+ T cells sorted from blood. Indicated subset: CD45RA+ positively selected. V usage is TRBV6-4 and J usage is TRBJ2-3; perhaps TRBD1 as D (5 bases). This clonotype was obtained from a woman aged 25 to 39 in good health. DNA of the CDR3: TGTGCCAGCACAGAGCCAACTGGGGCCCCACCTAGCACAGATACGCAGTATTTT. Encoded protein: CASTEPTGAPPSTDTQYF.